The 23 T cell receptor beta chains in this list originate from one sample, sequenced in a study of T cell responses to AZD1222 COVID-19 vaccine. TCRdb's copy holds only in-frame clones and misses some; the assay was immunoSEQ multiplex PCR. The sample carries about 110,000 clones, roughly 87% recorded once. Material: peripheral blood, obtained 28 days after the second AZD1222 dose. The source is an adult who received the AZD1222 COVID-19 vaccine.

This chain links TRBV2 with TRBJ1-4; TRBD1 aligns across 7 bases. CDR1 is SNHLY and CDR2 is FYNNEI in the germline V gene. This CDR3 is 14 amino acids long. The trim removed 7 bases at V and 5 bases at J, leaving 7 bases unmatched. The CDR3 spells CASTTGTANEKLFF. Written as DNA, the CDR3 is TGTGCCAGCACCACCGGGACAGCAAATGAAAAACTGTTTTTT.

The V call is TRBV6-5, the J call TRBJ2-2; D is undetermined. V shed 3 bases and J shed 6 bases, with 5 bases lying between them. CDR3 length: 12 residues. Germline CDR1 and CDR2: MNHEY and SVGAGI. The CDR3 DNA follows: TGTGCCAGCAGTTATCCCTCCGGGGAGCTGTTTTTT. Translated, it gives CASSYPSGELFF.

The CDR3 DNA follows: TGTGCCTGGAGCGCCGACCGGGGATCAAGAAATGGCAATCAGCCCCAGCATTTT. This translates into CAWSADRGSRNGNQPQHF. J is TRBJ1-5 and V is TRBV30, with D uncertain. CDR3 size: 18 residues. Trimming took 3 bases from V and 2 from J, leaving 23 bases between them. Germline CDR1 GTSNPN, CDR2 SVGIG (reference sequence). The full variable domain, rest sourced from reference TRBV30 and TRBJ1-5, is SQTIHQWPATLVQPVGSPLSLECTVEGTSNPNLYWYRQAAGRGLQLLFYSVGIGQISSEVPQNLSASRPQDRQFILSSKKLLLSDSGFYLCAWSADRGSRNGNQPQHFGDGTRLSIL.

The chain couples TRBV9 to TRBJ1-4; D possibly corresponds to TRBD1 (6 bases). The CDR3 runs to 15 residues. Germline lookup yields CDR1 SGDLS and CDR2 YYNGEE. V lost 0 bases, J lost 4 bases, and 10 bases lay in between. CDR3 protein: CASSVEDSDNEKLFF. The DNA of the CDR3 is TGTGCCAGCAGCGTAGAGGACAGTGATAATGAAAAACTGTTTTTT.

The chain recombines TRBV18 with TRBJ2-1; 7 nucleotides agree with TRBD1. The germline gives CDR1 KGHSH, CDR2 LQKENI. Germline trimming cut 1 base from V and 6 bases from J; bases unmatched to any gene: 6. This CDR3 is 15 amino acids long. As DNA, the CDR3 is TGTGCCAGCTCACCACGTCGGGACAGACTCAATGAGCAGTTCTTC. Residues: CASSPRRDRLNEQFF.

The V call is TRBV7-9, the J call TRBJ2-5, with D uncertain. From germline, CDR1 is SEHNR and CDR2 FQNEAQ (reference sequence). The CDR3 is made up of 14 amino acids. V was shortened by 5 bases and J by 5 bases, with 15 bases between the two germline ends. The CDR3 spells CASSEAGLEETQYF. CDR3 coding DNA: TGTGCCAGCAGCGAGGCCGGTTTGGAGGAGACCCAGTACTTC.

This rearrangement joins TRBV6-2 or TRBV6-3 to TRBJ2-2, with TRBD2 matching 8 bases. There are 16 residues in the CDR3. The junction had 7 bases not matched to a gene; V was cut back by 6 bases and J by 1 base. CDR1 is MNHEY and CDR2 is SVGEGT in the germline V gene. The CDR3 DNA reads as TGTGCCAGCAGCCCTCGGGGGGGTAGGAACACCGGGGAGCTGTTTTTT. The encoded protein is CASSPRGGRNTGELFF.

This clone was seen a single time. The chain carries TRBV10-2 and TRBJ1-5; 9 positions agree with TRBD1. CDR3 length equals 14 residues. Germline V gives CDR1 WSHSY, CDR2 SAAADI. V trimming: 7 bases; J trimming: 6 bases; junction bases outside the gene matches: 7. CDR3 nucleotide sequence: TGCGCCAGCACCACTACAGGGGGCGGTCAGCCCCAGCATTTT. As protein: CASTTTGGGQPQHF.

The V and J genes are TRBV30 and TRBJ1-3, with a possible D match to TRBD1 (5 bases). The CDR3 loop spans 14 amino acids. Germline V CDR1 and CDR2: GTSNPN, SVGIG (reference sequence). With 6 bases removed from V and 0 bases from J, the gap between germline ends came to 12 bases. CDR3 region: CACPRDLSGNTIYF. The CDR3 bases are TGTGCCTGCCCCAGGGACCTCTCTGGAAACACCATATATTTT.

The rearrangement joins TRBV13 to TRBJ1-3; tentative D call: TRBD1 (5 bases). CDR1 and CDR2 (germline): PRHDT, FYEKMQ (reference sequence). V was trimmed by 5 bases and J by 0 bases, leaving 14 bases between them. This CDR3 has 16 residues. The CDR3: CASSPRDGNSGNTIYF. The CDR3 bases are TGTGCCAGCAGCCCTCGGGACGGAAACTCTGGAAACACCATATATTTT.

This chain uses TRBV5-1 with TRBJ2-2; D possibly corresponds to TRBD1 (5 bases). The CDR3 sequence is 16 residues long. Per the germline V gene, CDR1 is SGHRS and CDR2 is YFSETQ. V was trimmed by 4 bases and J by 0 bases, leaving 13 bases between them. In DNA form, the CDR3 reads TGCGCCAGCAGCCCCGGACACCTCGCGAACACCGGGGAGCTGTTTTTT. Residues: CASSPGHLANTGELFF.

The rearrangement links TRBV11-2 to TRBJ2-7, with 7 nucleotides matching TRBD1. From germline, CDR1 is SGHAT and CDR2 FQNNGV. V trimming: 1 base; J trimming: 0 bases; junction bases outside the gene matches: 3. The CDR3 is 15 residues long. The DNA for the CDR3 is TGTGCCAGCAGCTTAGCCCCAGGGGGCTCCTACGAGCAGTACTTC. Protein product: CASSLAPGGSYEQYF.

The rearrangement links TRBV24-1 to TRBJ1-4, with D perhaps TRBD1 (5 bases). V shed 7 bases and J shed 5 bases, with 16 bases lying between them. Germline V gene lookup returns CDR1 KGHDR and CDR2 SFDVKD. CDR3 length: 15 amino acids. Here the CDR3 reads CATREAGRLNEKLFF. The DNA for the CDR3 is TGTGCCACCAGGGAAGCAGGGAGGTTAAATGAAAAACTGTTTTTT.

For the CDR3, the DNA is TGTGCCAGCAAAAAATTTGACAGGGAGCAAGGACCCCTCCACTTT. Its protein product is CASKKFDREQGPLHF. This rearrangement joins TRBV21-1 to TRBJ1-6; the table names TRBD1, a call not compared with the DNA. TRBV21-1 is given as a pseudogene. CDR3 length equals 15 residues.

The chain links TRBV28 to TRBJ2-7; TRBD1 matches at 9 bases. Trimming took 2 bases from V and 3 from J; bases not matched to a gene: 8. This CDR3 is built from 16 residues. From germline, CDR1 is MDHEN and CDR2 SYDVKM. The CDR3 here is CASSLPSRDRDYEQYF. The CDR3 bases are TGTGCCAGCAGTTTACCTTCCCGGGACAGGGACTACGAGCAGTACTTC.

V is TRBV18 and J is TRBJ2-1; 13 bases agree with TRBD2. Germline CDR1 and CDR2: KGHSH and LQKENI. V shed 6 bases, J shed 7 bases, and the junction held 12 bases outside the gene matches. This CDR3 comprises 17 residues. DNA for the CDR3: TGTGCCAGCTCCCTCTGGTCCGGACTAGCGGGAGTTAATGAGCAGTTCTTC. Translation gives CASSLWSGLAGVNEQFF.

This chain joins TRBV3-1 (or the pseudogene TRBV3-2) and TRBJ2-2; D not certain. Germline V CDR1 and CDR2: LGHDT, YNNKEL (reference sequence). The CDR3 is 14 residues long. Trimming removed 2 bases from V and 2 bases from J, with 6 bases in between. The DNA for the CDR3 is TGTGCCAGCAGCCAACTGCAAAACACCGGGGAGCTGTTTTTT. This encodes CASSQLQNTGELFF.

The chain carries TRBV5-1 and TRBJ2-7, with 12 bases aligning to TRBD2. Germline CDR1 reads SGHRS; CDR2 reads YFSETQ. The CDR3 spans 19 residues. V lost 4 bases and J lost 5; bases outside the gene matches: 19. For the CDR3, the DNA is TGCGCCAGCAGCCGGGTAGGGGAGACTAGCGGGGGACCGTGGAACGAGCAGTACTTC. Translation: CASSRVGETSGGPWNEQYF.

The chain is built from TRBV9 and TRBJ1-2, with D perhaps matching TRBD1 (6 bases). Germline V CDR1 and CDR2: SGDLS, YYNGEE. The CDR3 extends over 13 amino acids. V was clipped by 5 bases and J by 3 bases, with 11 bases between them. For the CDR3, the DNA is TGTGCCAGCAGGGGGGACATCTACTATGGCTACACCTTC. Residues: CASRGDIYYGYTF.

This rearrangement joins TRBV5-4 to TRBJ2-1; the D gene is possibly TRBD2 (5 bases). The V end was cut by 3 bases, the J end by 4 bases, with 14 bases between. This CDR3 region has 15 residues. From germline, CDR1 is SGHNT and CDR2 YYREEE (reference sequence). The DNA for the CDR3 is TGTGCCAGCAGCTCCGGAGGACTCCTTTACAATGAGCAGTTCTTC. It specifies CASSSGGLLYNEQFF.

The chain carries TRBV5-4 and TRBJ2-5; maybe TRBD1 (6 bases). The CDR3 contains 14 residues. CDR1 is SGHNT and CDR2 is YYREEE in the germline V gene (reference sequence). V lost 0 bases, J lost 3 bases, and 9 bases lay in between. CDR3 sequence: CASSLGGREETQYF. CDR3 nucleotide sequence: TGTGCCAGCAGCTTGGGGGGGCGGGAAGAGACCCAGTACTTC.

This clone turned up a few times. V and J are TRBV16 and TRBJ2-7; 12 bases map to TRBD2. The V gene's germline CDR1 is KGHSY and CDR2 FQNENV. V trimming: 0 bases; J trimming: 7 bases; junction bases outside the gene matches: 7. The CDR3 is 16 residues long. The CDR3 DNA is TGTGCCAGCAGCCAATCGGCTAGCGGGAGGGCCGAAGAGCAGTACTTC. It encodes CASSQSASGRAEEQYF. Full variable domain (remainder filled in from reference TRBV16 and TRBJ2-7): GEEVAQTPKHLVRGEGQKAKLYCAPIKGHSYVFWYQQVLKNEFKFLISFQNENVFDETGMPKERFSAKCLPNSPCSLEIQATKLEDSAVYFCASSQSASGRAEEQYFGPGTRLTVT.

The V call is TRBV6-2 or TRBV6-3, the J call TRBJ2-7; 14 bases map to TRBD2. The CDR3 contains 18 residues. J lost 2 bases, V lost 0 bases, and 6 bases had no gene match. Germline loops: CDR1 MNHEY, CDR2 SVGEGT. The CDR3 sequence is CASSYSGTSGSGPYEQYF. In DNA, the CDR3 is TGTGCCAGCAGTTACTCCGGGACTAGCGGGAGTGGGCCCTACGAGCAGTACTTC.